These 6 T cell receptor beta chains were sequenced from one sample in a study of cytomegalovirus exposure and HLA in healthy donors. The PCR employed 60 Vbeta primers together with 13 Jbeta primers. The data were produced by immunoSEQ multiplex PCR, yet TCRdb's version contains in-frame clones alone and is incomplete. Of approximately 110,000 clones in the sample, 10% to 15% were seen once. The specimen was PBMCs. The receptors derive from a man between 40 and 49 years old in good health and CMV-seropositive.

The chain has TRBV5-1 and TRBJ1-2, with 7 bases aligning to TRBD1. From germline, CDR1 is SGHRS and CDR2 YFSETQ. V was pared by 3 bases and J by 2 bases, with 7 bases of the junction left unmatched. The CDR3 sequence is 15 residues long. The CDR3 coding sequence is TGCGCCAGCAGCTCCACGCCAGGGGGAAACTATGGCTACACCTTC. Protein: CASSSTPGGNYGYTF. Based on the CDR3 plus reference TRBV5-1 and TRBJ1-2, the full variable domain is KAGVTQTPRYLIKTRGQQVTLSCSPISGHRSVSWYQQTPGQGLQFLFEYFSETQRNKGNFPGRFSGRQFSNSRSEMNVSTLELGDSALYLCASSSTPGGNYGYTFGSGTRLTVV.

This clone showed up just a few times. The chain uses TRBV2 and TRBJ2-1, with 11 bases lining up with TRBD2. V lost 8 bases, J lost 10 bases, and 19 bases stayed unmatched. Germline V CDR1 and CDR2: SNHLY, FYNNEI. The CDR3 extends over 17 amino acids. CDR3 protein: CASVNPQTSGMGREQFF. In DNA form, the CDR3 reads TGTGCCAGCGTGAACCCACAGACTAGCGGGATGGGGAGAGAGCAGTTCTTC.

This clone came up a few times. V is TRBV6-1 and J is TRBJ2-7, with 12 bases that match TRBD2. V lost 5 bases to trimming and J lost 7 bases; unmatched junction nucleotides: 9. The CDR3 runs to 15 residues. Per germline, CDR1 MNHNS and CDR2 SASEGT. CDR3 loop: CASSWMTSGSDEQYF. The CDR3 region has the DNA TGTGCCAGCAGTTGGATGACTAGCGGGAGTGATGAGCAGTACTTC.

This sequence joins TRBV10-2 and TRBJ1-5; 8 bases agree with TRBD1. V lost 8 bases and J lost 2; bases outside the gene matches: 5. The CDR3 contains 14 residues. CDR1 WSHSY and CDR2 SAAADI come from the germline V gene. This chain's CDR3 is CASRTGWGNQPQHF. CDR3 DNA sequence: TGCGCCAGCCGGACAGGGTGGGGCAATCAGCCCCAGCATTTT.

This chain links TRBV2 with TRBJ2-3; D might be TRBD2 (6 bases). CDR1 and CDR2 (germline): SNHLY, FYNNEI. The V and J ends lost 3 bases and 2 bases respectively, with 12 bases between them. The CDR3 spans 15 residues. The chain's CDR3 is CASSEEDYSTDTQYF. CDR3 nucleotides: TGTGCCAGCAGTGAGGAGGACTATTCCACAGATACGCAGTATTTT.

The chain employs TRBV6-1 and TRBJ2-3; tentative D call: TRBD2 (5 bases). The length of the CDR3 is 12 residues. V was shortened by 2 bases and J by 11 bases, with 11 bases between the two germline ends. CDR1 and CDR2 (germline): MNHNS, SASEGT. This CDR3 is CASSEWTSRQYF. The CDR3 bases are TGTGCCAGCAGTGAATGGACTTCACGGCAGTATTTT.